This T cell receptor (beta chain) was observed in a study of blood T cell repertoires in COVID-19. CDR3 length equals 14 residues. Per germline, CDR1 LNHDA and CDR2 SQIVND (reference sequence). Trimming removed 4 bases from V and 4 bases from J; junction bases left unmatched: 5. Original analysis: For nucleated cells, counts were estimated from reference gene primer amplification. The method was immunoSEQ multiplex PCR; TCRdb's version includes in-frame clones alone and lacks a portion of them. V, J and clone size reflect that table, while D and trimming were determined from the DNA. The table records 150,000 to 200,000 clones, about 82% of them present only once.

Material: peripheral blood. This chain links TRBV19 with TRBJ1-2, with 8 positions matching TRBD1. This TCR was sampled from a man aged 45-60 years with active or convalescent COVID-19. CDR3: CASSSGTGLYGYTF. In nucleotides, the CDR3 is TGTGCCAGTAGTAGCGGGACAGGACTCTATGGCTACACCTTC.